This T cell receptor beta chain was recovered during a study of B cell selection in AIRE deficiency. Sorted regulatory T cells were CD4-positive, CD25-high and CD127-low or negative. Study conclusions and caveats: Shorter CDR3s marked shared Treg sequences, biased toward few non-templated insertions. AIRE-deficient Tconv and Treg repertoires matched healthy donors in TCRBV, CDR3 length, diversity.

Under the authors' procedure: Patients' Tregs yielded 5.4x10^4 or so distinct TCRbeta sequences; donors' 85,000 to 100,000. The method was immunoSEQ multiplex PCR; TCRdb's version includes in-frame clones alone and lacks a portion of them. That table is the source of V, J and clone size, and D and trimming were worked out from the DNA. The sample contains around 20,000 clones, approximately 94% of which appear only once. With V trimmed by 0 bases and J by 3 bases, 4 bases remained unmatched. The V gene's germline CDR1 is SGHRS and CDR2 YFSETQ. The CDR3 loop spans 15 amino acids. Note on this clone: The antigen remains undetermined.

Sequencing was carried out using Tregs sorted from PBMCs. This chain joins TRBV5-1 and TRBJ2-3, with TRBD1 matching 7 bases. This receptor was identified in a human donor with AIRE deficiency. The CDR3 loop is CASSLGGGGTDTQYF. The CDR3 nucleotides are TGCGCCAGCAGCTTGGGAGGGGGCGGAACAGATACGCAGTATTTT.